What follows are 22 T cell receptor beta chains derived from one specimen sequenced in a study of cytomegalovirus exposure and HLA in healthy donors. The PCR contained 60 Vbeta and 13 Jbeta primers. Method: immunoSEQ multiplex PCR; TCRdb's copy keeps in-frame clones and lacks some. The table has 120,000 to 150,000 clones, almost 80% seen once. Sequencing input: PBMCs. These receptors all stem from a woman aged 25 to 39 in good health and CMV-seronegative.

The table lists this clone with a few counts. J is TRBJ1-1 and V is TRBV13; 7 bases line up with TRBD1. Trimming at V came to 6 bases and at J to 1 base, leaving 5 bases not matched to a gene. The CDR3 runs 14 residues. Germline assignment: CDR1 PRHDT and CDR2 FYEKMQ (reference sequence). The CDR3 coding sequence is TGTGCCAGCAGGCAGACAGGGCGGAACACTGAAGCTTTCTTT. It codes for CASRQTGRNTEAFF.

This chain uses TRBV6-1 with TRBJ2-7; no definite D call. The V end was cut by 4 bases, the J end by 3 bases, with 4 bases between. The CDR3 totals 11 residues. CDR1 and CDR2 (germline): MNHNS, SASEGT. The CDR3 protein is CASSAHYEQYF. DNA of the CDR3: TGTGCCAGCAGTGCACACTACGAGCAGTACTTC.

The CDR3 loop reads CASLWGQGGEQYF. The CDR3 nucleotides read TGTGCCAGCCTATGGGGACAGGGGGGCGAGCAGTACTTC. The chain is built from TRBV2 and TRBJ2-7, with 11 nucleotides matching TRBD1. This CDR3 spans 13 amino acids. Losses at the gene ends were 8 bases for V and 6 bases for J; bases not matched to a gene: 6. CDR1 is SNHLY, CDR2 FYNNEI, per germline.

V gene TRBV27 combines with J gene TRBJ2-7; D call uncertain. V was pared by 5 bases and J by 0 bases, with 8 bases between. The CDR3 is 13 residues long. CDR1 and CDR2 (germline): MNHEY, SMNVEV (reference sequence). The CDR3 nucleotides read TGTGCCAGCAGTCTCCCCGGCTCCTACGAGCAGTACTTC. This sequence encodes CASSLPGSYEQYF.

This clone was counted a single time. V gene TRBV6-1 combines with J gene TRBJ2-5; D remains ambiguous. V was shortened by 7 bases and J by 7 bases, with 10 bases between the two germline ends. CDR3 size: 11 residues. Germline V gene data show CDR1 as MNHNS and CDR2 as SASEGT. CDR3 sequence (DNA): TGTGCCAGCATCCTCGGTGGGACCCAGTACTTC. This codes for CASILGGTQYF.

The genes are TRBV18 and TRBJ2-7, with D hard to call. Between the trimmed V and J ends, which lost 1 base and 2 bases, there was a span of 12 bases. Germline V gene sequence: CDR1 KGHSH, CDR2 LQKENI. The CDR3 has 15 residues. The CDR3: CASSPQGRLAYEQYF. The CDR3 DNA is TGTGCCAGCTCACCACAAGGTAGGCTAGCCTACGAGCAGTACTTC.

About this clone: Other DNA sequences in the sample encode the same CDR3. The chain joins TRBV9 to TRBJ1-2; TRBD1 matches at 11 bases. This CDR3 region has 15 residues. Unmatched junction bases numbered 3, after V lost 2 bases and J lost 3 bases. Germline-derived CDR1 and CDR2 are SGDLS and YYNGEE. The CDR3 here is CASSVGTGGYYGYTF. In DNA form, the CDR3 reads TGTGCCAGCAGCGTTGGGACAGGGGGATACTATGGCTACACCTTC. The full variable domain, in which reference TRBV9 and TRBJ1-2 provide the parts outside the CDR3, is DSGVTQTPKHLITATGQRVTLRCSPRSGDLSVYWYQQSLDQGLQFLIQYYNGEERAKGNILERFSAQQFPDLHSELNLSSLELGDSALYFCASSVGTGGYYGYTFGSGTRLTVV.

This clone occurred a few times. The gene calls are TRBV6-1 and TRBJ2-3; unclear D gene. CDR3 length: 14 amino acids. Per germline, CDR1 MNHNS and CDR2 SASEGT. V was shortened by 3 bases and J by 2 bases, with 9 bases between the two germline ends. The CDR3 protein is CASSDEQHTDTQYF. The CDR3, as DNA: TGTGCCAGCAGTGATGAACAGCACACAGATACGCAGTATTTT.

This clone showed up just a few times. DNA of the CDR3: TGTGCCAGCAGCTTAGGGGGCACAAGCTACGAGCAGTACTTC. Translated: CASSLGGTSYEQYF. This rearrangement joins TRBV11-3 to TRBJ2-7, with a tentative D call TRBD1 (5 bases). Trimming left V 1 base short and J 3 bases short, with 10 bases between. The length of the CDR3 is 14 residues. In germline, CDR1 is SGHNT, CDR2 YENEEA.

V is TRBV9 and J is TRBJ2-6; D remains unclear. V was pared by 1 base and J by 0 bases, with 14 bases between. There are 18 residues in the CDR3. Germline CDR1 and CDR2: SGDLS and YYNGEE. Written as DNA, the CDR3 is TGTGCCAGCAGCGTAACTGTCGGGTCCGGCTCTGGGGCCAACGTCCTGACTTTC. It codes for CASSVTVGSGSGANVLTF.

The gene calls are TRBV30 and TRBJ1-2; 7 positions match TRBD1. The CDR3 length is 15 residues. Germline-derived CDR1 and CDR2 are GTSNPN and SVGIG (reference sequence). The junction had 8 bases not matched to a gene; V was cut back by 0 bases and J by 4 bases. The CDR3 DNA reads as TGTGCCTGGAGTGTACGAAGGACAGGAGGCTATGGCTACACCTTC. Translated: CAWSVRRTGGYGYTF.

This clone came up a few times. V usage is TRBV2 and J usage is TRBJ1-6, with TRBD1 identical over 7 bases. CDR1 is SNHLY and CDR2 is FYNNEI in the germline V gene. The J segment lost 5 bases and the V segment lost 6 bases, leaving 7 bases of the junction unmatched. This CDR3 is built from 15 residues. The CDR3 region is CASSRGTANNSPLHF. The CDR3 nucleotides are TGTGCCAGCAGCCGAGGGACAGCGAATAATTCACCCCTCCACTTT.

The V and J genes are TRBV5-4 and TRBJ2-4; tentatively, D is TRBD1 (5 bases). The germline V gene encodes CDR1 SGHNT and CDR2 YYREEE (reference sequence). This CDR3 is built from 13 residues. Trimming removed 2 bases at V and 6 bases at J, with 9 bases between. The CDR3 protein is CASSLPQGNIQYF. The CDR3 DNA sequence: TGTGCCAGCAGCTTACCCCAGGGAAACATTCAGTACTTC.

This chain joins TRBV4-1 and TRBJ2-1; 8 bases align to TRBD2. Germline trimming cut 4 bases from V and 9 bases from J; bases unmatched to any gene: 5. CDR1 MGHRA and CDR2 YSYEKL come from the germline V gene. The CDR3 sequence is 13 residues long. CDR3 residues: CASSRSREGEQFF. CDR3 DNA sequence: TGCGCCAGCAGCCGCTCCCGGGAGGGTGAGCAGTTCTTC.

This rearrangement joins TRBV19 to TRBJ1-1; D might be TRBD1 (5 bases). V was clipped by 4 bases and J by 6 bases, with 15 bases between them. CDR3 length equals 14 residues. CDR1 and CDR2 (germline): LNHDA, SQIVND (reference sequence). CDR3 DNA: TGTGCCAGTAGTAACTTGGGGGGGGACGCTGAAGCTTTCTTT. Amino acid sequence: CASSNLGGDAEAFF.

The rearrangement uses TRBV27 and TRBJ1-1; D is possibly TRBD1 (5 bases). Germline values: CDR1 MNHEY, CDR2 SMNVEV (reference sequence). The ends were cut back, 7 bases at V and 0 bases at J, with 21 bases in the middle. This CDR3 region has 17 residues. The CDR3 region has the DNA TGTGCCAGCACTTCTCTGGGGCGCGTAGGAATGAACACTGAAGCTTTCTTT. This codes for CASTSLGRVGMNTEAFF.

This rearrangement joins TRBV7-8 to TRBJ2-2; perhaps TRBD1 as D (6 bases). Germline V gene data show CDR1 as SGHVS and CDR2 as FQNEAQ. The CDR3 contains 18 residues. The V end was cut by 4 bases, the J end by 3 bases, with 21 bases between. The CDR3 spells CASSSLSSSTGYTGELFF. Here the CDR3 DNA reads TGTGCCAGCAGCTCTCTTTCTAGTTCTACAGGGTACACCGGGGAGCTGTTTTTT.

This clone was counted a few times. A junction boundary mismatches the germline segment, possibly from a read error. The chain combines TRBV7-7 with TRBJ1-3; 9 bases are a match to TRBD1. This CDR3 comprises 19 residues. CDR1 SSHAT and CDR2 FNYEAQ come from the germline V gene (reference sequence). CDR3 nucleotide sequence: TGTGCTAGCAGCCCTTTGAACTGGGAGACAGGGGGCTCTGGAAACACCATATATTTT. Protein sequence: CASSPLNWETGGSGNTIYF.

This clone was observed a few times. The chain joins TRBV5-1 to TRBJ1-3; D uncertain. CDR3 length: 14 amino acids. Trimming shortened V by 4 bases and J by 4 bases, and 12 bases separated the two germline ends. The germline V gene has CDR1 SGHRS and CDR2 YFSETQ. The CDR3 region has the DNA TGCGCCAGCAGCACCGGGTCCACAGGAAACACCATATATTTT. This encodes CASSTGSTGNTIYF. The whole variable domain, remainder taken from reference TRBV5-1 and TRBJ1-3, is KAGVTQTPRYLIKTRGQQVTLSCSPISGHRSVSWYQQTPGQGLQFLFEYFSETQRNKGNFPGRFSGRQFSNSRSEMNVSTLELGDSALYLCASSTGSTGNTIYFGEGSWLTVV.

The chain has TRBV5-1 and TRBJ1-4, with TRBD1 matching 9 bases. This CDR3 is 15 amino acids long. Germline V gives CDR1 SGHRS, CDR2 YFSETQ. Trimming at V came to 4 bases and at J to 7 bases, leaving 8 bases not matched to a gene. DNA for the CDR3: TGCGCCAGCAGCCCCCAGGACAGGGGATTTGAAAAACTGTTTTTT. This encodes CASSPQDRGFEKLFF.

The gene calls are TRBV7-3 and TRBJ1-6, with 8 bases aligning to TRBD1. Per germline, CDR1 SGHTA and CDR2 FQGTGA. CDR3 length equals 16 residues. Trimming removed 2 bases from V and 7 bases from J; junction bases left unmatched: 7. CDR3 protein: CASSLQGAALNSPLHF. The CDR3 nucleotides read TGTGCCAGCAGCTTACAGGGGGCAGCTCTAAATTCACCCCTCCACTTT.

This clone was counted between two and nine times. Other DNA sequences in this specimen translate into the identical CDR3. This chain links TRBV27 with TRBJ2-7; 7 bases match TRBD2. CDR3 length: 14 residues. With V trimmed by 3 bases and J by 1 base, 3 bases remained unmatched. Germline values: CDR1 MNHEY, CDR2 SMNVEV (reference sequence). The DNA of the CDR3 is TGTGCCAGCAGTTTTGGCGGGGGATCCTACGAGCAGTACTTC. Translating it yields CASSFGGGSYEQYF.